The following is a T cell receptor beta chain sequence with its context. This sample is drawn from a study of blood T cells in healthy people across ages. A second PCR of 7 to 11 cycles used a sample-barcoded 5' primer and a J-beta primer mix. One entry per CDR3 protein, called by TCRdb with MiXCR from the 5' RACE reads. The repertoire holds some 1.4 million distinct CDR3 sequences, about 43% seen once, with approximately 7.9% in the top ten. The V end was cut by 1 base, the J end by 2 bases, with 12 bases between. Germline CDR1 and CDR2: MGHRA and YSYEKL. The CDR3 loop spans 17 amino acids. Material: blood. The sequence was collected from a woman aged 18-30 years in good health. The J gene is TRBJ1-6, the V gene TRBV4-1, with D maybe TRBD1 (5 bases). The CDR3 DNA reads TGCGCCAGCAGCCAAGTCTATGCGGGGCCCTATAATTCACCCCTCCACTTT. This gives the protein CASSQVYAGPYNSPLHF.